The 18 T cell receptor beta chains reported below all come from one sample, sequenced in a study of post-analysis software for immune sequencing data. Overall study results and limits: Controls showed lower frequencies than patients for 4 or 5 TRBV segments, and TRBV5-6, TRBV5-1 and TRBV20-1 were among these.

For these receptors, no antigen is known. Prepared TCR beta cDNA libraries contained unique molecular identifiers. TCRdb reanalysed the PCR reads using MiXCR and keeps one entry per CDR3 protein. The table includes 400,000 to 500,000 distinct CDR3 sequences, about 40% detected once. The sample taken for sequencing was blood. These receptors all come from a girl aged 2 to 9 with multiple sclerosis.

This clonotype was seen a few times. The rearrangement uses TRBV5-1 and TRBJ1-6; no clear D gene. The CDR3 has 13 amino acids. Trimming cost V 3 bases and J 10 bases, with 11 bases left between them. Germline V CDR1 and CDR2: SGHRS, YFSETQ. The DNA of the CDR3 is TGCGCCAGCAGCTCCAACAGAGAATCACCCCTCCACTTT. It translates to CASSSNRESPLHF.

This rearrangement joins TRBV29-1 to TRBJ2-1; 10 positions match TRBD2. Losses at the gene ends were 2 bases for V and 9 bases for J; bases not matched to a gene: 1. Germline assignment: CDR1 SQVTM and CDR2 ANQGSEA. This CDR3 comprises 12 residues. The CDR3 DNA sequence: TGCAGCGTTGAACTAGCGGGAGTTGAGCAGTTCTTC. This gives the protein CSVELAGVEQFF.

This clonotype was recorded a few times. This sequence joins TRBV28 and TRBJ2-3, with D possibly matching TRBD1 (6 bases). The CDR3 extends over 16 amino acids. The germline CDR1 and CDR2 sequences are MDHEN and SYDVKM. The germline V and J ends were trimmed by 7 bases and 2 bases, with 19 bases remaining between them. The CDR3 bases are TGTGCCAGCACCATATTCCGTAGGGGGAACACAGATACGCAGTATTTT. This translates into CASTIFRRGNTDTQYF.

The chain recombines TRBV28 with TRBJ1-2, with a tentative D call TRBD1 (5 bases). The CDR3 has 16 residues. Germline V lookup: CDR1 MDHEN, CDR2 SYDVKM. The germline V and J ends were trimmed by 7 bases and 8 bases, with 26 bases remaining between them. CDR3 region: CASKLPVGGLDGGYTF. DNA of the CDR3: TGTGCCAGCAAACTACCAGTGGGGGGTCTTGACGGCGGCTACACCTTC.

The chain combines TRBV20-1 with TRBJ2-7, with a weak D call TRBD1 (6 bases). V gave up 2 bases and J gave up 7 bases, with 9 bases separating them. There are 11 residues in the CDR3. Germline V gene sequence: CDR1 DFQATT, CDR2 SNEGSKA (reference sequence). CDR3 in amino acids: CSARPGVEQYF. The CDR3 bases are TGCAGTGCTAGACCAGGGGTTGAGCAGTACTTC.

The rearrangement joins TRBV12-3 or TRBV12-4 to TRBJ2-6; D unresolved. With 4 bases removed from V and 4 bases from J, the gap between germline ends came to 11 bases. The CDR3 has 15 amino acids. CDR3 nucleotide sequence: TGTGCCAGCAGTTGGACGGGCCGCGGGGCCAACGTCCTGACTTTC. This gives the protein CASSWTGRGANVLTF.

V and J are TRBV29-1 and TRBJ2-2; D gene uncertain. The V end lost 0 bases, the J end lost 3 bases, and 5 bases lay between the germline ends. CDR3 length equals 13 residues. Per the germline V gene, CDR1 is SQVTM and CDR2 is ANQGSEA. The CDR3 loop is CSVEDRYTGELFF. Written as DNA, the CDR3 is TGCAGCGTTGAAGATCGGTACACCGGGGAGCTGTTTTTT.

J is TRBJ1-2 and V is TRBV7-6, with D possibly TRBD1 on 5 matching bases. This CDR3 contains 18 residues. Between the trimmed V and J ends, which lost 4 bases and 0 bases, there was a span of 21 bases. The V gene's germline CDR1 is SGHVS and CDR2 FNYEAQ. The CDR3: CASSSWIDSSQANYGYTF. The CDR3 bases are TGTGCCAGCAGCTCCTGGATTGACAGTTCCCAAGCTAACTATGGCTACACCTTC.

This clonotype was found a few times. CDR3 amino acids: CSASPAGWYEQYF. In DNA form, the CDR3 reads TGCAGTGCTAGTCCGGCAGGGTGGTACGAGCAGTACTTC. V usage is TRBV20-1 and J usage is TRBJ2-7; D may be TRBD1 (5 bases). Germline CDR1 reads DFQATT; CDR2 reads SNEGSKA (reference sequence). Trimming took 3 bases from V and 4 from J, leaving 13 bases between them. CDR3 length equals 13 residues.

The chain recombines TRBV12-3 or TRBV12-4 with TRBJ2-1; D possibly uses TRBD1 or TRBD2 (6 bases each). Trimming took 10 bases from V and 2 from J, leaving 18 bases between them. The CDR3 totals 15 residues. CDR3 in DNA: TGTGCCACCAGCAAATCCGGGGGCCCCTACAATGAGCAGTTCTTC. Its translation: CATSKSGGPYNEQFF.

J is TRBJ2-4 and V is TRBV28, with D tentatively TRBD1 (7 bases). Matching the DNA end better, TRBJ2-7 makes the J call doubtful. The length of the CDR3 is 14 residues. Germline V gene sequence: CDR1 MDHEN, CDR2 SYDVKM. CDR3 nucleotide sequence: TGTGCCAGCAGTTCCCCTCAGGGGGGCTACGAGCAGTACTTC. Translating it yields CASSSPQGGYEQYF.

The V call is TRBV13, the J call TRBJ1-5, with D possibly TRBD1 on 6 matching bases. Trimming left V 2 bases short and J 7 bases short, with 12 bases between. The CDR3 length is 14 residues. The V gene's germline CDR1 is PRHDT and CDR2 FYEKMQ (reference sequence). CDR3: CASSLMGGGQPQHF. CDR3 DNA sequence: TGTGCCAGCAGCTTAATGGGGGGCGGGCAGCCCCAGCATTTT.

This chain connects TRBV2 to TRBJ1-5, with D possibly matching TRBD1 (5 bases). The CDR3 has 14 amino acids. CDR1 and CDR2 from the germline V gene are SNHLY and FYNNEI. V lost 4 bases and J 7 bases, leaving 14 bases between the germline ends. CDR3 protein: CASSATGIDQPQHF. CDR3 nucleotide sequence: TGTGCCAGCAGTGCCACAGGAATTGACCAGCCCCAGCATTTT.

With regard to this clonotype: Just one base apart from a much larger clone, this may be a read error. The rearrangement links TRBV20-1 to TRBJ2-1; D not resolved. Germline V gene lookup returns CDR1 DFQATT and CDR2 SNEGSKA (reference sequence). Trimming took off 1 base at V and 9 bases at J, with 7 bases between the two ends. The CDR3 has 11 amino acids. CDR3 in DNA: TGCAGTGCTAGAGGGTGTGTTGAGCAGTTCTTC. Protein product: CSARGCVEQFF.

This rearrangement joins TRBV2 to TRBJ2-7, with 7 nucleotides matching TRBD1. With 6 bases clipped from V and 4 bases from J, the junction kept 18 bases outside the gene matches. Germline V CDR1 and CDR2: SNHLY, FYNNEI. The CDR3 spans 17 residues. The CDR3 coding sequence is TGTGCCAGCAGGCAGGTCCTTAGCAGGACAGGAGATTACGAGCAGTACTTC. It specifies CASRQVLSRTGDYEQYF.

The chain is built from TRBV29-1 and TRBJ2-2, with D possibly TRBD1 on 6 matching bases. CDR1 and CDR2 from the germline V gene are SQVTM and ANQGSEA. Trimming stripped 6 bases from V and 5 bases from J, with 10 bases between. This CDR3 comprises 12 residues. CDR3 DNA sequence: TGCAGCGTCGGGACAAATACCGGGGAGCTGTTTTTT. Translation: CSVGTNTGELFF.

This clonotype was recorded only once. The chain employs TRBV2 and TRBJ1-5, with 7 bases identical to TRBD1. Germline CDR1 reads SNHLY; CDR2 reads FYNNEI. This CDR3 is 15 amino acids long. V was clipped by 4 bases and J by 6 bases; unmatched bases: 9. The CDR3 sequence: CASSGRTGTGQPQHF. DNA of the CDR3: TGTGCCAGCAGTGGCCGGACAGGCACGGGTCAGCCCCAGCATTTT.

A few counts support this clonotype. The DNA of the CDR3 is TGTGCCAGTAGCACGAGGACTAGCGGCTACAATGAGCAGTTCTTC. It is translated as CASSTRTSGYNEQFF. This sequence joins TRBV19 and TRBJ2-1; 10 nucleotides agree with TRBD2. From germline, CDR1 is LNHDA and CDR2 SQIVND (reference sequence). The length of the CDR3 is 15 residues. Trimming removed 6 bases from V and 3 bases from J; junction bases left unmatched: 5.